The 8 T cell receptor beta chains below were found in one sample sequenced in a study of naive and memory T cell subsets. Two oligonucleotides, mixed equimolar, formed the beta constant-region primer covering TRBC1 and TRBC2. Nested alpha and beta constant-region primers with the SP2 primer drove four PCR rounds on ligated cDNA. TCRdb reprocessed the UMI-ligation and nested PCR reads with MiXCR, giving one entry per CDR3 protein. The sample holds approximately 80,000 distinct CDR3 sequences, 9% to 9.5% seen once. What was sequenced was naive CD8+ T cells from blood. The receptors here all came from a human donor in good health.

V gene TRBV19 combines with J gene TRBJ2-1; D possibly uses TRBD1 or TRBD2 (5 bases each). This CDR3 is 14 amino acids long. The germline gives CDR1 LNHDA, CDR2 SQIVND (reference sequence). Trimming removed 3 bases at V and 5 bases at J, with 11 bases between. CDR3 amino acids: CASSISGTDNEQFF. DNA for the CDR3: TGTGCCAGTAGTATTTCCGGGACCGACAATGAGCAGTTCTTC. The whole variable domain, remainder taken from reference TRBV19 and TRBJ2-1, is DGGITQSPKYLFRKEGQNVTLSCEQNLNHDAMYWYRQDPGQGLRLIYYSQIVNDFQKGDIAEGYSVSREKKESFPLTVTSAQKNPTAFYLCASSISGTDNEQFFGPGTRLTVL.

This clonotype was seen many times. V and J are TRBV23-1 and TRBJ1-1; the match to TRBD1 covers 8 bases. TRBV23-1 is placed among ORFs of uncertain function. The CDR3 totals 15 residues. V shed 6 bases and J 3 bases; nucleotides not matched to a gene: 9. For the CDR3, the DNA is TGCGCCAGCAGCCCTCGACAGGGGTGGTACACTGAAGCTTTCTTT. It specifies CASSPRQGWYTEAFF.

The chain links TRBV7-8 to TRBJ2-1; 14 nucleotides line up with TRBD2. Trimming at V came to 5 bases and at J to 4 bases, leaving 7 bases not matched to a gene. Germline V lookup: CDR1 SGHVS, CDR2 FQNEAQ. The CDR3 contains 17 residues. The CDR3 nucleotides are TGTGCCAGCAGCCTGGGACTAGCGGGAGTGCGGTACAATGAGCAGTTCTTC. This encodes CASSLGLAGVRYNEQFF.

There are a few counts of this clonotype. The CDR3, as DNA: TGTGCCATCAGTGAGACAGGGGGTCGCGAGCAGTACTTC. The encoded protein is CAISETGGREQYF. The chain employs TRBV10-3 and TRBJ2-7; 8 positions agree with TRBD1. V shed 2 bases and J 6 bases; nucleotides not matched to a gene: 3. The CDR3 totals 13 residues. Germline values: CDR1 ENHRY, CDR2 SYGVKD.

The rearrangement uses TRBV7-9 and TRBJ2-5, with TRBD2 matching 7 bases. Germline V lookup: CDR1 SEHNR, CDR2 FQNEAQ (reference sequence). J was trimmed by 6 bases and V by 6 bases; bases with no gene match: 10. The CDR3 covers 14 residues. DNA of the CDR3: TGTGCCAGCAGAAAACCCGGGGGGATAAAGACCCAGTACTTC. It encodes CASRKPGGIKTQYF.

The rearrangement uses TRBV5-4 and TRBJ2-3; D is perhaps TRBD1 or TRBD2 (6 bases each). The CDR3 sequence is 16 residues long. The V end was cut by 1 base, the J end by 1 base, with 13 bases between. Looked up from germline, CDR1 is SGHNT and CDR2 is YYREEE (reference sequence). CDR3 nucleotides: TGTGCCAGCAGCTTGTATGGGGGGCCGGGCACAGATACGCAGTATTTT. This gives the protein CASSLYGGPGTDTQYF. Using reference TRBV5-4 and TRBJ2-3 for the parts outside the CDR3, the full variable domain is ETGVTQSPTHLIKTRGQQVTLRCSSQSGHNTVSWYQQALGQGPQFIFQYYREEENGRGNFPPRFSGLQFPNYSSELNVNALELDDSALYLCASSLYGGPGTDTQYFGPGTRLTVL.

This clonotype was recorded a few times. This chain links TRBV29-1 with TRBJ2-6; a weak D match, TRBD1 (9 bases). V lost 1 base to trimming and J lost 0 bases, with 34 bases between them. Germline V gives CDR1 SQVTM, CDR2 ANQGSEA. The CDR3 has 24 residues. This CDR3 is CSVEARAGERTGAATNSGANVLTF. DNA of the CDR3: TGCAGCGTTGAAGCTCGAGCGGGAGAGAGGACAGGGGCCGCAACCAACTCTGGGGCCAACGTCCTGACTTTC.

This clonotype was seen more than once but under ten times. The chain recombines TRBV9 with TRBJ1-2; D is unclear. V lost 3 bases to trimming and J lost 4 bases, with 7 bases between them. The CDR3 is made up of 12 amino acids. Germline V lookup: CDR1 SGDLS, CDR2 YYNGEE. The CDR3 DNA follows: TGTGCCAGCAGCGCGGAAGTCTATGGCTACACCTTC. Its protein is CASSAEVYGYTF.